This TCR beta chain originates from a study of T cells after yellow fever vaccination. Study-level information: Libraries from low-cell-number fractions were prepared with the SMART-Seq v4 Ultra Low Input RNA kit. Whole-study results and caveats: The secondary response was weaker but peaked faster, day 5 versus 15. In post-booster samples, most primary-vaccination clones reappeared (approximately 95% CD4, 70% to 90% CD8). Only a minor proportion of clonotypes was detected across both CD4 and CD8 compartments.

Each CDR3 protein is one row after TCRdb ran MiXCR on the 5' RACE reads. This sample has approximately 120,000 distinct CDR3 sequences; roughly 15% occur once, and the top ten carry roughly 41%. This clonotype has more than one count but fewer than ten. As yet, its antigen is unknown. This sequence was found in a young man who received the YFV17D yellow fever vaccine. The source material was CD8+ T cells sorted from PBMCs, sampled 5 days after the yellow fever booster vaccination.

The CDR3 spells CASSPWTENTEAFF. DNA for the CDR3: TGTGCCAGCAGCCCTTGGACGGAGAACACTGAAGCTTTCTTT. This chain uses TRBV14 with TRBJ1-1, with D unresolved. Germline V lookup: CDR1 SGHDN, CDR2 FVKESK. V dropped 4 bases and J dropped 1 base, with 10 bases sitting between them. The CDR3 loop spans 14 amino acids.